These 20 T cell receptor beta chains were sequenced from one sample in a study of T cell changes during pregnancy in multiple sclerosis. Assay used: immunoSEQ multiplex PCR; TCRdb lists only in-frame clones, some missing. The top ten hold less than 3.5% of the sample, which has around 74,000 clones, roughly nine tenths seen once. The specimen comprised peripheral blood, sampled before pregnancy. Receptors were obtained from a female donor with multiple sclerosis, enrolled in a pregnancy study.

The rearrangement links TRBV12-5 to TRBJ1-1; D not certain. Germline V gives CDR1 LGHNT, CDR2 FRNRAP. Trimming removed 5 bases at V and 4 bases at J, with 8 bases between. This CDR3 contains 12 residues. CDR3 DNA sequence: TGTGCTAGTGGTCCGAGGGCCACTGAAGCTTTCTTT. Residues: CASGPRATEAFF.

This rearrangement joins TRBV2 to TRBJ2-6; 10 nucleotides agree with TRBD1. V dropped 7 bases and J dropped 5; count of bases not matched to a gene: 11. The length of the CDR3 is 17 residues. CDR1 and CDR2 (germline): SNHLY, FYNNEI. The CDR3 is CASKGTGAPGWANVLTF. The CDR3 region has the DNA TGTGCCAGCAAGGGGACAGGGGCCCCGGGGTGGGCCAACGTCCTGACTTTC.

The chain carries TRBV10-3 and TRBJ2-1; D is unclear. V lost 0 bases to trimming and J lost 3 bases, with 6 bases between them. CDR1 ENHRY and CDR2 SYGVKD come from the germline V gene. The CDR3 has 14 amino acids. The CDR3 loop is CAISESGLYNEQFF. CDR3 in DNA: TGTGCCATCAGTGAGTCCGGTCTCTACAATGAGCAGTTCTTC.

The chain carries TRBV4-2 and TRBJ2-3; D call uncertain. CDR3 length: 15 residues. Per germline, CDR1 LGHNA and CDR2 YNFKEQ. Trimming stripped 0 bases from V and 0 bases from J, with 7 bases between. CDR3: CASSQDRSSTDTQYF. In nucleotides, the CDR3 is TGTGCCAGCAGCCAAGACCGGAGTAGCACAGATACGCAGTATTTT.

This chain joins TRBV9 and TRBJ1-1, with TRBD1 as a possible D gene (5 bases). V was cut by 6 bases and J by 1 base, with 13 bases left in between. The CDR3 extends over 14 amino acids. Per the germline V gene, CDR1 is SGDLS and CDR2 is YYNGEE. CDR3 DNA sequence: TGTGCCAGCACCGGCGGACAAGCGAACACTGAAGCTTTCTTT. It is translated as CASTGGQANTEAFF.

The chain uses TRBV28 and TRBJ2-7, with D perhaps TRBD1 (6 bases). CDR3 length: 15 residues. With 7 bases removed from V and 2 bases from J, the gap between germline ends came to 18 bases. The germline V gene has CDR1 MDHEN and CDR2 SYDVKM. Here the CDR3 reads CASTLTGTPTYEQYF. For the CDR3, the DNA is TGTGCCAGCACCCTCACCGGGACACCGACCTACGAGCAGTACTTC.

The gene calls are TRBV6-5 and TRBJ2-1, with TRBD2 identical over 10 bases. Germline assignment: CDR1 MNHEY and CDR2 SVGAGI. V was clipped by 0 bases and J by 8 bases; unmatched bases: 1. The CDR3 consists of 14 residues. The CDR3 DNA reads TGTGCCAGCAGTTACTCAGCGGGAGGGTATGAGCAGTTCTTC. Translated: CASSYSAGGYEQFF.

There are a few counts of this clone. The genes are TRBV7-9 and TRBJ2-2; 8 bases are a match to TRBD1. V was pared by 5 bases and J by 1 base, with 6 bases of the junction left unmatched. The CDR3 consists of 16 residues. The germline CDR1 and CDR2 sequences are SEHNR and FQNEAQ (reference sequence). Written as DNA, the CDR3 is TGTGCCAGCAGCCTAACCGGGACAGGGAACACCGGGGAGCTGTTTTTT. Translated: CASSLTGTGNTGELFF.

This chain links TRBV7-2 with TRBJ1-1; D gene unclear. V was trimmed by 5 bases and J by 11 bases, leaving 15 bases between them. This CDR3 comprises 12 residues. Germline CDR1 and CDR2: SGHTA and FQGNSA. The CDR3 nucleotides read TGTGCCAGCAGCAGAGCAGGAGGGTGGGCTTTCTTT. The encoded protein is CASSRAGGWAFF.

The rearrangement links TRBV9 to TRBJ2-3; TRBD1 matches at 8 bases. Trimming removed 4 bases from V and 2 bases from J; junction bases left unmatched: 9. The CDR3 runs to 16 residues. Germline CDR1 and CDR2: SGDLS and YYNGEE. CDR3 sequence reads: CASSPRGQGATDTQYF. CDR3 DNA: TGTGCCAGCAGCCCCCGCGGACAGGGCGCCACAGATACGCAGTATTTT.

The chain joins TRBV2 to TRBJ1-2; 7 positions agree with TRBD1. Germline-derived CDR1 and CDR2 are SNHLY and FYNNEI. This CDR3 contains 14 residues. V lost 8 bases to trimming and J lost 6 bases; unmatched junction nucleotides: 12. CDR3 protein: CASGGGGEGNGYTF. The CDR3 DNA follows: TGTGCCAGCGGAGGAGGGGGCGAAGGGAATGGCTACACCTTC.

CDR3 bases: TGTGCCAGCAGGGGGCAGGGGCCCCTCCACTTT. This translates into CASRGQGPLHF. The gene calls are TRBV6-5 and TRBJ1-6; D is perhaps TRBD1 (6 bases). V dropped 6 bases and J dropped 13 bases, with 10 bases sitting between them. Looked up from germline, CDR1 is MNHEY and CDR2 is SVGAGI. The CDR3 runs 11 residues.

There are a few counts of this clone. The chain links TRBV5-1 to TRBJ1-1; a possible D gene is TRBD1 (5 bases). Trimming pared 2 bases from V and 3 bases from J, leaving 8 bases between. CDR3 length: 13 amino acids. CDR1 and CDR2 from the germline V gene are SGHRS and YFSETQ. Here the CDR3 reads CASSFQTDTEAFF. The CDR3 nucleotides are TGCGCCAGCAGCTTCCAGACAGACACTGAAGCTTTCTTT.

The rearrangement joins TRBV6-5 to TRBJ1-5; no definite D call. CDR3 size: 14 residues. V was trimmed by 8 bases and J by 7 bases, leaving 18 bases between them. Germline V gives CDR1 MNHEY, CDR2 SVGAGI. CDR3 protein: CASRGKGIAQPQHF. The CDR3 nucleotides read TGTGCCAGCCGTGGGAAGGGTATAGCGCAGCCCCAGCATTTT.

This sequence joins TRBV2 and TRBJ2-1; TRBD1 aligns across 7 bases. Germline V CDR1 and CDR2: SNHLY, FYNNEI. CDR3 length equals 16 residues. The V and J ends lost 6 bases and 4 bases, in that order; junction bases with no gene match: 12. The DNA for the CDR3 is TGTGCCAGCAGCGCCTCGGACGGGACAGATTACAATGAGCAGTTCTTC. The encoded protein is CASSASDGTDYNEQFF.

This chain connects TRBV2 to TRBJ2-2; unclear D gene. This CDR3 spans 15 amino acids. The germline V and J ends were trimmed by 3 bases and 0 bases, with 8 bases remaining between them. The germline V gene encodes CDR1 SNHLY and CDR2 FYNNEI. CDR3 in amino acids: CASSDYVTNTGELFF. The CDR3, as DNA: TGTGCCAGCAGTGACTACGTTACGAACACCGGGGAGCTGTTTTTT. Supplemented by reference TRBV2 and TRBJ2-2, the full variable domain reads EPEVTQTPSHQVTQMGQEVILRCVPISNHLYFYWYRQILGQKVEFLVSFYNNEISEKSEIFDDQFSVERPDGSNFTLKIRSTKLEDSAMYFCASSDYVTNTGELFFGEGSRLTVL.

This clone has just one count. V is TRBV27 and J is TRBJ2-7; 7 nucleotides agree with TRBD2. The ends lost 9 bases at V and 4 bases at J; junction bases unmatched: 12. Germline lookup yields CDR1 MNHEY and CDR2 SMNVEV (reference sequence). This CDR3 is 14 amino acids long. The CDR3 DNA sequence: TGTGCCAGTTACTCGCCCGGGAGGAATTACGAGCAGTACTTC. Translated, it gives CASYSPGRNYEQYF.

This sequence joins TRBV19 and TRBJ2-3; D is possibly TRBD2 (6 bases). The germline gives CDR1 LNHDA, CDR2 SQIVND (reference sequence). The CDR3 is 12 amino acids. The ends were cut back, 9 bases at V and 6 bases at J, with 13 bases in the middle. The CDR3 here is CASTGVYDTQYF. CDR3 in DNA: TGTGCCAGCACGGGAGTCTATGATACGCAGTATTTT.

This CDR3 is CSVRGQGSEAFF. The CDR3 coding sequence is TGCAGCGTTCGCGGACAGGGCTCTGAAGCTTTCTTT. The genes are TRBV29-1 and TRBJ1-1; 8 bases line up with TRBD1. J gave up 6 bases and V 5 bases, and 5 bases lay outside the gene matches. CDR3 length: 12 amino acids. Germline V CDR1 and CDR2: SQVTM, ANQGSEA.

The chain has TRBV6-4 and TRBJ2-1; no clear D. The length of the CDR3 is 16 residues. V lost 2 bases to trimming and J lost 0 bases, with 11 bases between them. Germline loops: CDR1 MRHNA, CDR2 SNTAGT. In DNA form, the CDR3 reads TGTGCCAGCAGTGACGATTCAACGAGCTCCTACAATGAGCAGTTCTTC. Protein sequence: CASSDDSTSSYNEQFF.